This TCR beta chain was obtained from a study of regulatory dendritic cells for organ transplantation. Study results and caveats: Alloreactive memory CD8+ T cell pools varied considerably between individuals. Mature dendritic cells appeared to drive more memory CD8+ clonal expansion than regulatory ones.

Sequenced by immunoSEQ multiplex PCR; TCRdb stores in-frame clones only, minus some. The table includes fewer than 40,000 clones, roughly nine tenths detected once. The germline V gene encodes CDR1 LNHDA and CDR2 SQIVND (reference sequence). Trimming removed 4 bases from V and 5 bases from J, with 14 bases in between. The CDR3 is made up of 14 amino acids. This clone was counted once. Its target is unknown. CD4+ or CD8+ T cells were sorted as naive CD45RA+ or memory CD45RO+. The rearrangement uses TRBV19 and TRBJ2-5; D gene ambiguous. Material for sequencing was naive CD4+ T cells from blood. As for subset: CD45RA+ naive T cells. The sequence was collected from a human donor in good health. The DNA for the CDR3 is TGTGCCAGTAGTACCCGCCTTCTGGCTGAGACCCAGTACTTC. Protein: CASSTRLLAETQYF.